A selection of T cell receptor beta chains follows, all from one sample in a study of cytomegalovirus exposure and HLA in healthy donors. This table comes from immunoSEQ multiplex PCR, and its TCRdb copy is limited to in-frame clones, with some not included. The data contain about 200,000 clones, approximately 78% of them seen just once; the ten biggest clones take up 2.9%. The sequenced sample was PBMCs. The source is a man aged 25 to 40 in good health and CMV-seronegative. Each CDR3 is given with its conserved first and last residue. A D gene is named only where the DNA matches it firmly. Only some rows state a clone size, as once, few, many or a class for expanded clones.

j_gene,d_gene,v_gene,abundance,CDR3aa,CDR3nt
TRBJ1-6,-,TRBV7-2,-,CASSTDILLSYNSPLHF,TGTGCCAGCAGCACGGACATTCTACTCTCCTATAATTCACCCCTCCACTTT
TRBJ2-2,-,TRBV6-6,-,CASSRYSDTGELFF,TGTGCCAGCAGCCGTTATTCGGACACCGGGGAGCTGTTTTTT
TRBJ2-4,-,TRBV6-5,-,CASTTDRRKNIQYF,TGTGCCAGCACCACCGACAGGCGAAAAAACATTCAGTACTTC
TRBJ2-7,-,TRBV25-1,few,CASSEPYRRGGEQYF,TGTGCCAGCAGTGAACCCTACCGACGCGGAGGAGAGCAGTACTTC
TRBJ2-6,-,TRBV11-2,few,CASSLESQGIANVLTF,TGTGCCAGCAGCTTAGAATCGCAGGGGATAGCCAACGTCCTGACTTTC
TRBJ2-7,TRBD1,TRBV2,-,CASRGQARRTYEQYF,TGTGCCAGCAGAGGACAGGCCAGGCGAACCTACGAGCAGTACTTC
TRBJ1-1,TRBD1,TRBV7-2,-,CASSSRGGTANTEAFF,TGTGCCAGCAGCTCCCGAGGGGGGACAGCGAACACTGAAGCTTTCTTT
TRBJ2-3,TRBD2,TRBV27,-,CASRWLAGGLDTQYF,TGTGCCAGCAGGTGGCTAGCGGGGGGATTAGATACGCAGTATTTT
TRBJ2-5,TRBD2,TRBV4-3,-,CASSQDLAGGETQYF,TGCGCCAGCAGTCAAGATCTGGCGGGGGGTGAGACCCAGTACTTC
TRBJ1-2,-,TRBV7-6,-,CASSPTTGGYGYTF,TGTGCCAGCAGCCCGACAACGGGGGGATATGGCTACACCTTC
TRBJ1-6,-,TRBV28,-,CASSFRGPAHF,TGTGCCAGCAGTTTTCGGGGTCCGGCCCACTTT
TRBJ1-3,-,TRBV9,-,CASSAGQSLSGNTIYF,TGTGCCAGCAGCGCCGGACAGAGCCTCTCTGGAAACACCATATATTTT
TRBJ2-5,-,TRBV11-2,-,CASSLTDSLGTQYF,TGTGCCAGCAGCTTAACGGACAGCTTGGGGACCCAGTACTTC
TRBJ1-2,-,TRBV6-1,-,CASSEAVGQFYGYTF,TGTGCCAGCAGTGAAGCAGTAGGACAGTTCTATGGCTACACCTTC
TRBJ2-6,-,TRBV7-3,-,CASSPGPPSGASVLTF,TGTGCCAGCAGCCCAGGACCCCCCTCTGGGGCCAGCGTCCTGACTTTC
TRBJ1-1,-,TRBV2,-,CASTAVNTEAFF,TGTGCCAGCACTGCAGTTAACACTGAAGCTTTCTTT
TRBJ2-1,TRBD2,TRBV9,-,CASSSGLAAYNEQFF,TGTGCCAGCAGCTCAGGACTAGCGGCCTACAATGAGCAGTTCTTC
TRBJ2-7,TRBD2,TRBV9,few,CASSTRLAGAFHEQYF,TGTGCCAGCAGCACCCGACTAGCGGGGGCCTTCCACGAGCAGTACTTC
TRBJ2-7,-,TRBV5-1,-,CASRLGAGYEQYF,TGCGCCAGCAGATTGGGTGCCGGCTACGAGCAGTACTTC
TRBJ2-7,-,TRBV11-2,-,CASSFAMTAPYEQYF,TGTGCCAGCAGCTTTGCTATGACAGCCCCCTACGAGCAGTACTTC
TRBJ1-5,-,TRBV2,few,CASSEVGEAQHF,TGTGCCAGCAGTGAAGTAGGGGAAGCCCAGCATTTT
TRBJ1-5,-,TRBV27,-,CASSLSLNQPQHF,TGTGCCAGCAGTTTATCCTTGAATCAGCCCCAGCATTTT
TRBJ2-2,TRBD1,TRBV9,-,CASSDRDRNTGELFF,TGTGCCAGCAGCGACCGGGACAGGAACACCGGGGAGCTGTTTTTT
TRBJ2-3,-,TRBV6-5,-,CASSYSTRNTDTQYF,TGTGCCAGCAGTTACTCTACGCGGAACACAGATACGCAGTATTTT
TRBJ2-5,TRBD2,TRBV11-3,-,CASGLAGQETQYF,TGTGCCTCGGGACTAGCGGGACAAGAGACCCAGTACTTC
TRBJ2-7,TRBD1,TRBV4-1,-,CASSPGQGPSPIYEQYF,TGCGCCAGCAGCCCGGGACAGGGGCCCTCTCCCATCTACGAGCAGTACTTC
TRBJ2-7,TRBD2,TRBV28,-,CASSPRLATAYEQYF,TGTGCCAGCAGTCCCAGACTAGCGACAGCCTACGAGCAGTACTTC
TRBJ2-2,TRBD2,TRBV7-9,-,CASSLVWRGTNTGELFF,TGTGCCAGCAGCTTAGTTTGGCGGGGGACCAACACCGGGGAGCTGTTTTTT
TRBJ2-4,TRBD1,TRBV27,-,CASRLQGARAKNIQYF,TGTGCCAGCAGGTTACAGGGGGCTCGGGCCAAAAACATTCAGTACTTC
TRBJ2-3,TRBD2,TRBV25-1,-,CASSESRLAGVTDTQYF,TGTGCCAGCAGTGAATCCAGACTAGCGGGCGTCACAGATACGCAGTATTTT
TRBJ2-2,TRBD2,TRBV5-4,-,CASSPGLAGYRELFF,TGTGCCAGCAGCCCCGGACTAGCGGGGTACAGGGAGCTGTTTTTT
TRBJ2-3,-,TRBV7-3,-,CASSLGDISTDTQYF,TGTGCCAGCAGCTTAGGGGACATCAGCACAGATACGCAGTATTTT
TRBJ2-3,TRBD1,TRBV4-1,-,CASSQERQGVIVTDTQYF,TGCGCCAGCAGCCAAGAAAGACAGGGGGTTATAGTTACAGATACGCAGTATTTT
TRBJ2-2,TRBD2,TRBV18,-,CASSPRTSGKGELFF,TGTGCCAGCTCACCAAGGACTAGCGGGAAGGGGGAGCTGTTTTTT
TRBJ2-3,-,TRBV6-4,-,CASSEGGGTQYF,TGTGCCAGCAGTGAAGGGGGTGGGACGCAGTATTTT